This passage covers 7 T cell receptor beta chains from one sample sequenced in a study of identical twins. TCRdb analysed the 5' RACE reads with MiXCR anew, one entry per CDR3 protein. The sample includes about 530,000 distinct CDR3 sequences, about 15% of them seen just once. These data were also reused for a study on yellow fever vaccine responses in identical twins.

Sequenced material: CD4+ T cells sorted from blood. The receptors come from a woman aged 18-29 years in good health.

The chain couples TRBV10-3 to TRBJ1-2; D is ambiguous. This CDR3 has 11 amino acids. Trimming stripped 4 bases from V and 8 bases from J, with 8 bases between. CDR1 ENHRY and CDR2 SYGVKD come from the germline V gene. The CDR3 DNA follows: TGTGCCATCAGTGGCCCAGAGGGCTACACCTTC. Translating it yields CAISGPEGYTF.

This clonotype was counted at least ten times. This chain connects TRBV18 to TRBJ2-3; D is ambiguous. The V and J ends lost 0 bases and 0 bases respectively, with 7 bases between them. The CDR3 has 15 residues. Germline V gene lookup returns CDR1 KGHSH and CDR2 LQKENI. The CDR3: CASSPPVVSTDTQYF. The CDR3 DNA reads TGTGCCAGCTCACCACCGGTAGTCAGCACAGATACGCAGTATTTT.

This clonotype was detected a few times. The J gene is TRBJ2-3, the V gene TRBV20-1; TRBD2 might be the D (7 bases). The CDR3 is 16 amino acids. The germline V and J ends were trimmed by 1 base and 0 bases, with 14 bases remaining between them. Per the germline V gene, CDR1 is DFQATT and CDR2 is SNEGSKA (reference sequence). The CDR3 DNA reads TGCAGTGCTAGAGCGGGGGGCTCCGCTAGCACAGATACGCAGTATTTT. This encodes CSARAGGSASTDTQYF.

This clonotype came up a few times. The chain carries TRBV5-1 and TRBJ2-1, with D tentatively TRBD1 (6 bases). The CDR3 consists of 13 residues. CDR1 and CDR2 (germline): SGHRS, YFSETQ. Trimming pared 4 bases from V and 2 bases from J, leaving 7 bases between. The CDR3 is CASSGTPYNEQFF. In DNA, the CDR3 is TGCGCCAGCAGCGGGACACCCTACAATGAGCAGTTCTTC.

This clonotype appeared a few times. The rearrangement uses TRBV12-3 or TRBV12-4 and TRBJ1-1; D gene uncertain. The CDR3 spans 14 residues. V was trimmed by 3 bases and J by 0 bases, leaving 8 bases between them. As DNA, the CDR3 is TGTGCCAGCAGTTTTGGGGTACTGAACACTGAAGCTTTCTTT. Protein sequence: CASSFGVLNTEAFF.

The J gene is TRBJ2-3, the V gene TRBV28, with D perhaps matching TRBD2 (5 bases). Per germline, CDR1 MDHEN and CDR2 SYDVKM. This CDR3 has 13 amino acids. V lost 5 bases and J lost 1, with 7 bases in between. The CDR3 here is CASSRRRTDTQYF. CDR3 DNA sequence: TGTGCCAGCAGTCGGAGGCGCACAGATACGCAGTATTTT.

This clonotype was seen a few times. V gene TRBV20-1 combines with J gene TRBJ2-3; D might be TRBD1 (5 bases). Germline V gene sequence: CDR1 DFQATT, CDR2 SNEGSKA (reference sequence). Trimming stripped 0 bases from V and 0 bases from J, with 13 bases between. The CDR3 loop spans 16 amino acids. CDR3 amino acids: CSARDLTQGSTDTQYF. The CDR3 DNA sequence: TGCAGTGCTAGAGATCTCACCCAGGGTAGCACAGATACGCAGTATTTT.